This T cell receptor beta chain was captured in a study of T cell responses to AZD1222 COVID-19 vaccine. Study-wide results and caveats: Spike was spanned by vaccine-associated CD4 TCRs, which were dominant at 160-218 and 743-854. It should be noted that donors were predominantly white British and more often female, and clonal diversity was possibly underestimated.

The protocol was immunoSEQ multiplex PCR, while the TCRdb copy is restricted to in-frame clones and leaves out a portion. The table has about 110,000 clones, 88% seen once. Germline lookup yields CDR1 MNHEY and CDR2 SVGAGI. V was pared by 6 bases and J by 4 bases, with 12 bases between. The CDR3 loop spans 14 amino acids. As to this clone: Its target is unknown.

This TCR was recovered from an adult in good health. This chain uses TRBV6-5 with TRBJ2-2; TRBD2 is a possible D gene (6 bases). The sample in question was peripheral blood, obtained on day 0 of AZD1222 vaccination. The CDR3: CASRAGTVTGELFF. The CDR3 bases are TGTGCCAGCAGGGCGGGGACTGTCACCGGGGAGCTGTTTTTT.